The 17 T cell receptor beta chains below were found in one sample sequenced in a study of blood T cells in healthy people across ages. The authors ran a second PCR of about 6 to 12 cycles using a sample-barcoded 5' primer and a J-beta primer mix. Each CDR3 protein gets one entry after TCRdb re-called the 5' RACE reads with MiXCR. In the table there are roughly 680,000 distinct CDR3 sequences, more than 45% of which are singletons. Material: blood. All receptors derive from a woman over 75 in good health.

Many counts were recorded for this clonotype. The CDR3 here is CASSQGPSLGGTDTQYF. CDR3 in DNA: TGTGCCAGCAGCCAAGGCCCCTCCCTGGGAGGCACAGATACGCAGTATTTT. V is TRBV3-1 and J is TRBJ2-3; possible D gene TRBD2, 5 bases. Trimming removed 1 base at V and 1 base at J, with 15 bases between. Per the germline V gene, CDR1 is LGHDT and CDR2 is YNNKEL (reference sequence). This CDR3 has 17 amino acids.

The sample holds a few counts of this clonotype. The chain joins TRBV2 to TRBJ2-1; D not resolved. The germline V gene encodes CDR1 SNHLY and CDR2 FYNNEI. V lost 4 bases and J 6 bases, leaving 16 bases between the germline ends. This CDR3 region has 15 residues. The CDR3 loop is CASSAFHYHGNEQFF. The DNA of the CDR3 is TGTGCCAGCAGTGCTTTCCACTACCACGGCAATGAGCAGTTCTTC.

This clonotype was counted a few times. The V gene is TRBV20-1, the J gene TRBJ2-7; a weak D match, TRBD2 (6 bases). Germline V gene sequence: CDR1 DFQATT, CDR2 SNEGSKA (reference sequence). V was trimmed by 0 bases and J by 7 bases, leaving 19 bases between them. CDR3 length: 15 residues. CDR3 protein: CSARDLALSDNEQYF. The CDR3 DNA reads as TGCAGTGCTAGAGATCTAGCGCTATCCGACAATGAGCAGTACTTC.

This clonotype came up many times. This chain connects TRBV7-9 to TRBJ2-6; D possibly corresponds to TRBD1 (5 bases). Trimming took off 6 bases at V and 0 bases at J, with 12 bases between the two ends. Per germline, CDR1 SEHNR and CDR2 FQNEAQ (reference sequence). The CDR3 runs to 16 residues. CDR3 sequence (DNA): TGTGCCAGCAGTCCAAGGGGCTACTCTGGGGCCAACGTCCTGACTTTC. Translating gives CASSPRGYSGANVLTF.

CDR3 nucleotides: TGTGCCAGCAGTTTCGGACGGGCAAACTACAATGAGCAGTTCTTC. Amino acids: CASSFGRANYNEQFF. This chain connects TRBV28 to TRBJ2-1, with D unclear. CDR1 is MDHEN, CDR2 SYDVKM, per germline. The V end was cut by 3 bases, the J end by 3 bases, with 12 bases between. This CDR3 is 15 amino acids long.

The CDR3 loop is CASSQGQLDTQYF. The CDR3 region has the DNA TGTGCCAGCAGCCAAGGGCAGTTAGATACGCAGTATTTT. The J gene is TRBJ2-3, the V gene TRBV4-2; no definite D call. CDR3 length: 13 amino acids. V was clipped by 1 base and J by 5 bases, with 7 bases between them. Germline V CDR1 and CDR2: LGHNA, YNFKEQ.

This clonotype was recorded many times. The chain carries TRBV20-1 and TRBJ2-5; 7 nucleotides line up with TRBD2. CDR3 length: 15 amino acids. The ends lost 1 base at V and 6 bases at J; junction bases unmatched: 11. The germline V gene has CDR1 DFQATT and CDR2 SNEGSKA (reference sequence). The CDR3 DNA sequence: TGCAGTGCTAGAGCTGGAGGGAGGGCCGGAAAGACCCAGTACTTC. This encodes CSARAGGRAGKTQYF.

V is TRBV7-9 and J is TRBJ2-7; D is ambiguous. The CDR3 runs 12 residues. CDR1 SEHNR and CDR2 FQNEAQ come from the germline V gene (reference sequence). Between the trimmed V and J ends, which lost 9 bases and 2 bases, there was a span of 11 bases. The CDR3 spells CASGPTTYEQYF. Written as DNA, the CDR3 is TGTGCCAGTGGACCAACCACCTACGAGCAGTACTTC.

The J gene is TRBJ2-2, the V gene TRBV11-1; D remains ambiguous. Germline V lookup: CDR1 SGHAT, CDR2 FQDESV (reference sequence). The CDR3 extends over 17 amino acids. The V end lost 0 bases, the J end lost 6 bases, and 17 bases lay between the germline ends. The CDR3 sequence is CASSLAGRVTSPGELFF. The CDR3 DNA follows: TGTGCCAGCAGCTTAGCGGGCCGGGTAACGAGTCCCGGGGAGCTGTTTTTT.

This clonotype was seen just once. This may come from a read error, since a much larger clone is one base off. The chain joins TRBV12-3 or TRBV12-4 to TRBJ2-5; perhaps TRBD2 as D (6 bases). The CDR3 totals 15 residues. Trimming removed 5 bases at V and 11 bases at J, with 24 bases between. The CDR3 protein is CASSPLGGRVYAQYF. The CDR3 DNA reads TGTGCCAGCAGTCCACTTGGGGGGAGAGTCTACGCGCAGTACTTC.

In this sample, this clonotype turned up many times. The chain employs TRBV29-1 and TRBJ2-3; no reliable D call. The V gene lost 7 bases and the J gene lost 2 bases, with 16 bases spanning the gap. The CDR3 contains 14 residues. Germline CDR1 and CDR2: SQVTM and ANQGSEA. The CDR3 bases are TGCAGCGCCCGACCACTTTTAACCACAGATACGCAGTATTTT. This translates into CSARPLLTTDTQYF.

This sequence joins TRBV9 and TRBJ2-1; D is possibly TRBD1 (5 bases). V lost 0 bases, J lost 4 bases, and 17 bases lay in between. CDR3 size: 17 residues. Looked up from germline, CDR1 is SGDLS and CDR2 is YYNGEE. The CDR3 region is CASSVGLIRVTYNEQFF. The CDR3 DNA reads TGTGCCAGCAGCGTAGGCTTGATCAGGGTAACGTACAATGAGCAGTTCTTC.

J is TRBJ2-1 and V is TRBV9, with D perhaps assigned TRBD1 or TRBD2 (6 bases each). V was cut by 0 bases and J by 2 bases, with 15 bases left in between. Per germline, CDR1 SGDLS and CDR2 YYNGEE. CDR3 length: 17 residues. The CDR3 DNA follows: TGTGCCAGCAGCGTAGCGGGGGCAGCGTACGCCTACAATGAGCAGTTCTTC. Encoded protein: CASSVAGAAYAYNEQFF.

This rearrangement joins TRBV6-6 to TRBJ2-5; unclear D gene. Trimming stripped 6 bases from V and 11 bases from J, with 13 bases between. The CDR3 extends over 11 amino acids. Germline CDR1 and CDR2: MNHNY and SVGAGI (reference sequence). CDR3 nucleotide sequence: TGTGCCAGCAGCCCCGCCACGGAGCAGTACTTC. Protein sequence: CASSPATEQYF.

The chain joins TRBV20-1 to TRBJ1-2, with 7 bases fitting TRBD1. The V and J ends lost 1 base and 3 bases, in that order; junction bases with no gene match: 2. Germline V gives CDR1 DFQATT, CDR2 SNEGSKA (reference sequence). The CDR3 has 13 residues. DNA of the CDR3: TGCAGTGCTAGAGGACAGGGAGACTATGGCTACACCTTC. Residues: CSARGQGDYGYTF.

This clonotype was counted ten times or more. The CDR3 sequence is CATSDQTSGVTDTQYF. The DNA of the CDR3 is TGTGCCACCAGTGACCAAACTAGCGGGGTCACAGATACGCAGTATTTT. The V call is TRBV24-1, the J call TRBJ2-3; 10 bases agree with TRBD2. This CDR3 region has 16 residues. The V gene end was trimmed by 4 bases and the J gene end by 2 bases; junction bases not matched to a gene: 5. CDR1 KGHDR and CDR2 SFDVKD come from the germline V gene.

The rearrangement joins TRBV6-5 to TRBJ1-5; TRBD1 might be the D (5 bases). The CDR3 spans 14 residues. Germline values: CDR1 MNHEY, CDR2 SVGAGI. The V end was cut by 8 bases, the J end by 8 bases, with 19 bases between. The CDR3 DNA follows: TGTGCCAGCCGTCTCTTCGGGGGAGGAGAGCCCCAGCATTTT. Amino acids: CASRLFGGGEPQHF.